A selection of T cell receptor beta chains follows, all from one sample in a study of cytomegalovirus exposure and HLA in healthy donors. Clones were read by immunoSEQ multiplex PCR, and TCRdb kept only the in-frame ones, dropping some. The sample lists around 170,000 clones; 81% were seen once. Sequenced material: PBMCs. The receptors were gathered from a man aged 45-60 years in good health and CMV-seronegative. CDR3s include the opening cysteine and the closing phenylalanine or tryptophan. A D gene is named only where the DNA matches it firmly. The size entry is marked missing in some rows and otherwise reads once, few, many or a size class.

clone_size	d_call	v_call	j_call	cdr3_nt	cdr3_aa
-	-	TRBV7-2	TRBJ1-2	TGTGCCAGCAGCTTAGCAGGGGCTTCACACTATGGCTACACCTTC	CASSLAGASHYGYTF
once	-	TRBV15	TRBJ1-2	TGTGCCACCAGCAGAGATCGCCGCCCCGAAAGGGGCTATGGCTACACCTTC	CATSRDRRPERGYGYTF
-	TRBD1	TRBV7-9	TRBJ1-6	TGTGCCAGCAGCTCGGGACAGTCCTCCCCCTATAATTCACCCCTCCACTTT	CASSSGQSSPYNSPLHF
-	-	TRBV7-2	TRBJ1-1	TGTGCCAGCAGCTGGGCCCTGAACACTGAAGCTTTCTTT	CASSWALNTEAFF
-	TRBD1	TRBV5-6	TRBJ1-5	TGTGCCAGCAGCTTGGTGCAATCGGGACAGCATAGCAATCAGCCCCAGCATTTT	CASSLVQSGQHSNQPQHF
-	TRBD1	TRBV4-3	TRBJ1-2	TGCGCCAGCAGCCTGGGGACAGCCGACCTCTATGGCTACACCTTC	CASSLGTADLYGYTF
-	TRBD1	TRBV19	TRBJ1-5	TGTGCCAGTAGTACCCAGGGGGCACCCAATCAGCCCCAGCATTTT	CASSTQGAPNQPQHF
-	TRBD1	TRBV10-3	TRBJ2-7	TGTGCCATCAGTGAAGGACAGGGGGACTCCTACGAGCAGTACTTC	CAISEGQGDSYEQYF
-	TRBD1	TRBV7-9	TRBJ2-3	TGTGCCAGCAGCGTATCGACAGGGAGCGATACGCAGTATTTT	CASSVSTGSDTQYF
-	TRBD1	TRBV11-3	TRBJ2-7	TGTGCCAGCAGCTTAGGAGGGGGCTACCTCTACGAGCAGTACTTC	CASSLGGGYLYEQYF